The rows below give T cell receptor beta chains drawn from one sample of a study of CD4 T cells in relation to SARS-CoV-2 and coronaviruses. What these receptors recognize is not known. Profiled with immunoSEQ multiplex PCR; TCRdb holds only in-frame clones, not every one. The repertoire holds tens of thousands of clones, with more than 60% as singletons. Sequenced input: CD4+ T cells from PBMCs, cultured in vitro. The receptors originated from a human donor in good health. The CDR3 runs from the conserved cysteine through the conserved F or W. Each record gives: CDR3 length, J gene, V gene, CDR3 protein.

14	TRBJ2-1	TRBV5-1	CASSFEGRYNEQFF
14	TRBJ2-3	TRBV19	CASTKNYFADTQYF
15	TRBJ2-4	TRBV6-2/TRBV6-3	CASSYSDGAKNIQYF
16	TRBJ2-1	TRBV24-1	CATSDTTSGSYNEQFF
15	TRBJ1-2	TRBV10-3	CAISDTGGSVDGYTF
16	TRBJ2-1	TRBV19	CASSMDFQSSYNEQFF
17	TRBJ1-1	TRBV28	CATANYPWDNMNTEAFF
13	TRBJ2-7	TRBV7-9	CASSPRGSYEQYF
12	TRBJ2-1	TRBV5-6	CASSPGQDEQFF
16	TRBJ2-1	TRBV10-3	CATDYKTSGRDNEQFF
17	TRBJ2-1	TRBV24-1	CATSHITGGELYNEQFF
15	TRBJ1-1	TRBV6-6	CASGTDKAMNTEAFF
13	TRBJ1-1	TRBV18	CASSPGPNTEAFF
12	TRBJ1-2	TRBV6-1	CASSEGAFGYTF
12	TRBJ2-3	TRBV7-9	CASSFDRSTQYF
16	TRBJ2-2	TRBV5-8	CASSLGASTLTGELFF
14	TRBJ1-1	TRBV19	CASSIQGARTEAFF
13	TRBJ1-1	TRBV5-6	CASSVAGRTEAFF
14	TRBJ2-7	TRBV2	CASSEVLAVGEQYF
14	TRBJ2-1	TRBV28	CASSSPQGVDEQFF
13	TRBJ1-6	TRBV10-1	CASKWDRNSPLHF
16	TRBJ2-1	TRBV15	CATSRLGDRVSNEQFF
14	TRBJ2-5	TRBV2	CASKGLASLETQYF
12	TRBJ1-2	TRBV6-1	CASSEADYGYTF
13	TRBJ1-1	TRBV6-5	CASSWAWEDEAFF
14	TRBJ1-1	TRBV27	CASSLQGEHTEAFF
13	TRBJ2-7	TRBV18	CASSPFGVGEQYF
18	TRBJ2-1	TRBV5-1	CASSLVQGMGASYNEQFF
13	TRBJ2-3	TRBV12-3/TRBV12-4	CASSRDNTDTQYF
16	TRBJ1-5	TRBV28	CASRPLGVRSNQPQHF
16	TRBJ1-5	TRBV6-6	CASSSGRDTGNQPQHF
14	TRBJ2-3	TRBV12-5	CASALGLAADTQYF
17	TRBJ1-3	TRBV18	CASSITTGGLSGNTIYF
12	TRBJ2-4	TRBV12-3/TRBV12-4	CASSLKENIQYF
19	TRBJ1-5	TRBV10-3	CAISESLGGRGLRYQPQHF
15	TRBJ2-1	TRBV7-8	CASSFRWERDNEQFF
14	TRBJ2-7	TRBV7-3	CASSLGQGTYEQYF
14	TRBJ1-1	TRBV3-1/TRBV3-2	CATRRGSFDTEAFF
15	TRBJ1-4	TRBV28	CASSSSGGANEKLFF
14	TRBJ2-1	TRBV19	CASSINQAYNEQFF
15	TRBJ1-2	TRBV6-1	CASSESGQIDYGYTF
16	TRBJ2-5	TRBV4-1	CASSQDRDRGVETQYF
17	TRBJ1-5	TRBV19	CASLSGTGVGSNQPQHF
14	TRBJ2-7	TRBV6-5	CASSLTGGAYEQYF
16	TRBJ1-4	TRBV19	CASSILSGGTGEKLFF
13	TRBJ2-1	TRBV5-4	CASSLAPEYEQFF
14	TRBJ1-4	TRBV5-1	CASSPGLQNEKLFF
12	TRBJ1-5	TRBV28	CASSAGREPQHF
17	TRBJ1-5	TRBV6-2/TRBV6-3	CASSRRENGGSNQPQHF
16	TRBJ2-1	TRBV4-2	CASSQAAVQGYNEQFF
16	TRBJ2-5	TRBV15	CATSRVWDRGMETQYF
15	TRBJ2-1	TRBV21-1	CASTPGAGSYNEQFF
16	TRBJ1-6	TRBV28	CASSSPPTSGNSPLHF
14	TRBJ1-1	TRBV7-9	CASSPLAMNTEAFF
13	TRBJ2-5	TRBV5-3	CARSKVKGETQYF
13	TRBJ1-5	TRBV6-5	CASTILRGQPQHF
14	TRBJ2-5	TRBV4-2	CASSRERTTETQYF
14	TRBJ2-6	TRBV30	CAWSVWTGANVLTF
12	TRBJ2-7	TRBV6-2/TRBV6-3	CASSQGGYEQYF
17	TRBJ1-5	TRBV19	CASTFRWVSSSEQPQHF